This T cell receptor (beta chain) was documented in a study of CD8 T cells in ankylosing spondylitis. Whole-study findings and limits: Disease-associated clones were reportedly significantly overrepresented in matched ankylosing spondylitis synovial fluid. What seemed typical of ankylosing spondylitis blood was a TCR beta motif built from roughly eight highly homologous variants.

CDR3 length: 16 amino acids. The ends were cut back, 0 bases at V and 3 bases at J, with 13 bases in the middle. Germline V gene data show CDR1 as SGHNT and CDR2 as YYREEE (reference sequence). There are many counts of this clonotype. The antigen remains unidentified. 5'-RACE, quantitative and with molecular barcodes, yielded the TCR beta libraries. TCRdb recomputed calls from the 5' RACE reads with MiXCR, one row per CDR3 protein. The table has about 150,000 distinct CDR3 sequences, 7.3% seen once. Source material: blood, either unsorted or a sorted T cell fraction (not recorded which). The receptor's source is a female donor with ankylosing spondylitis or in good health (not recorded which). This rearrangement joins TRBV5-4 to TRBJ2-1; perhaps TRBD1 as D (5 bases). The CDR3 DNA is TGTGCCAGCAGCTTGGATCAAGGGGCACGCTACAATGAGCAGTTCTTC. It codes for CASSLDQGARYNEQFF.